Following are 2 T cell receptor beta chains from one sample sequenced in a study of PD-1 blockade in classical Hodgkin lymphoma. All patients relapsed after autologous stem cell transplantation, and brentuximab vedotin exposure varied. Only in-frame clones appear in the TCRdb table, and some are missing; sequencing was by immunoSEQ multiplex PCR. The table lists about 36,000 clones, approximately 70% of them singletons. This specimen consisted of peripheral blood mononuclear cells (PBMCs), obtained before the second cycle of nivolumab. These receptor sequences come from a human donor with classical Hodgkin lymphoma.

The genes are TRBV5-1 and TRBJ2-3; tentative D call: TRBD1 (5 bases). CDR1 is SGHRS and CDR2 is YFSETQ in the germline V gene. Trimming left V 0 bases short and J 4 bases short, with 9 bases between. CDR3 length: 14 amino acids. The CDR3 is CASSLGRAPDTQYF. The CDR3 DNA is TGCGCCAGCAGCTTGGGCAGGGCCCCAGATACGCAGTATTTT. The whole variable domain, filled in from reference TRBV5-1 and TRBJ2-3, reads KAGVTQTPRYLIKTRGQQVTLSCSPISGHRSVSWYQQTPGQGLQFLFEYFSETQRNKGNFPGRFSGRQFSNSRSEMNVSTLELGDSALYLCASSLGRAPDTQYFGPGTRLTVL.

With respect to this clone: Relative to the germline gene, one junction end is altered; a read error may explain this. This sequence joins TRBV13 and TRBJ1-1; 7 bases align to TRBD1. The CDR3 is 14 amino acids. From germline, CDR1 is PRHDT and CDR2 FYEKMQ (reference sequence). CDR3 amino acids: CASSLGTGNAEAFF. CDR3 coding DNA: TGTGCCAGCAGCTTAGGGACAGGGAACGCTGAAGCTTTCTTT.